This T cell receptor beta chain was recovered during a study of OX40 agonist ivuxolimab in advanced cancers. Broadly, across the study: Ivuxolimab was a fully human IgG2 agonistic monoclonal antibody targeting the costimulatory receptor OX40 (CD134). Intravenous ivuxolimab was administered to patients every 2 weeks at six dose levels: 0.01, 0.1, 0.3, 1.5, 3 and 10 mg/kg. Of the approximately 50 dose-escalation patients, hepatocellular carcinoma was present in 19, melanoma in some 15, renal cell carcinoma in 9 and head and neck cancer in 9. The dose-escalation cohort was roughly 80% male with a mean age of roughly 62 years, ranging from roughly 20 to 80. Patients were allowed to have had prior anti-PD-1, anti-PD-L1 or anti-CTLA-4 therapy, and 30% to 40% of the dose-escalation patients had been treated with checkpoint inhibitors. Partial responses were achieved by three dose-escalation patients, of whom one had hepatocellular carcinoma and two had cutaneous melanoma. Peripheral TCRbeta sequencing was intended to test whether TCR sequence diversity was altered and clonal T-cell expansion was caused by ivuxolimab. The paper covers the monotherapy dose-escalation part of the phase I ivuxolimab trial, which included N ≈ 50 patients. Broader findings and caveats from the paper: Which antigens the clonally expanded peripheral T cells were specific for was not determined. On average, CD8+ T cells showed more expanded clones than CD4+ T cells after ivuxolimab. Low levels of normalized T-cell clonal expansion were also seen in some patients who did not respond. In partial responders in the 0.1-3.0 mg/kg groups, normalized peripheral clonal expansion was found to be among the lowest, especially among CD8+ T cells. Clonal expansion of both CD4+ and CD8+ blood T cells was observed from baseline to week 6 at doses 0.1 to 3.0 mg/kg.

The germline ends are 12 bases apart after V is trimmed by 8 bases and J by 4 bases. CDR1 and CDR2 (GTSNPN, SVGIG) derive from the germline V gene (reference sequence). Reading from cysteine to phenylalanine, the CDR3 counts 12 amino acids. The entry retains the CDR3 DNA only, 36 bases that are in frame from base 1. On this clone itself: The target of this receptor is not known. Base-call qualities are not available, and no considerably larger clone is one nucleotide away.

Genomic DNA was isolated from the sorted cells so that the TCRbeta CDR3 region could be sequenced. TCRbeta CDR3 regions were sequenced using the immunoSEQ Assay. In its TCRdb copy, this immuneACCESS table keeps in-frame sequences only and misses some clones. Where compared with another copy, unresolved V genes explain less than half of these, and the others have no known cause. Present in this sample are 100,000 to 120,000 clones, less than 95% of which were seen just once. The ten biggest clones cover around 0.64% of the sample. The trial excluded patients who had a history of autoimmune disease or who were on systemic immunosuppression. Peripheral blood for TCR sequencing was collected from all dose cohorts at baseline, on cycle 4 day 1, and on cycle 7 day 1. Samples were obtained from an open-label, multicenter, first-in-human phase I dose-escalation trial of ivuxolimab. The trial enrolled adults with locally advanced or metastatic head and neck squamous cell, hepatocellular, melanoma or renal cell carcinoma. CD4+ and CD8+ T cells were sorted separately from peripheral blood before TCR sequencing.

This chain is built from TRBV30 and TRBJ1-3; there is no confident call for the D gene. Sample: CD4+ or CD8+ T cells sorted from blood, taken in a trial of the OX40 agonist ivuxolimab. This TCR derives from an adult with an advanced solid tumor such as melanoma, head and neck, liver or kidney cancer. The CDR3 protein sequence reads: CAPGREGNTIYF. The DNA sequence is given as TGTGCCCCTGGTAGGGAGGGAAACACCATATATTTT.